This TCR beta chain was captured by sequencing in a study of CD8+ T cells in alopecia areata (dated by TCRdb to 2016 to 2019). Broadly, across the study: Treated patients were enrolled in an open-label pilot trial of oral tofacitinib, 5 to 10 mg twice daily, for moderate-to-severe alopecia areata. Patients received tofacitinib for 6 to 18 months and were then followed off drug for 6 months to check for delayed response and recurrence. The SALT score, which quantifies the percentage of affected scalp surface area, was used to measure disease severity in treated patients. To study T cell clonal expansion in alopecia areata, the researchers applied high-throughput TCRbeta sequencing to both the C3H/HeJ mouse model and human patients. Human TCRbeta sequencing covered scalp tissue and sorted CD4+ and CD8+ peripheral blood T cells from patchy and totalis/universalis alopecia areata patients and healthy controls. Patients on tofacitinib were biopsied at baseline and after 4 and 24 weeks of treatment, and several of the patients also had a later scalp biopsy. Clonality in the scalp was compared among normal scalp (n=4), patchy alopecia areata scalp (n=8), and alopecia totalis/universalis scalp (n=8). The RNA source kit depended on sample type: the PAXgene miRNA kit for fixed scalp, the miRNeasy kit for PBMCs, and the RNeasy kit for mouse skin. TCRbeta CDR3 regions were amplified by immunoSEQ multiplex PCR with 35 Vbeta forward and 13 Jbeta reverse primers.

Trimming costs V 3 bases and J 5 bases, and their ends lie 7 bases apart. The CDR3 covers 13 residues, taking in both the cysteine and the phenylalanine. Kept here is only the CDR3 DNA, which spans 39 bases and is read in frame from base 1. According to the germline V gene (reference sequence), CDR1 reads SEHNR and CDR2 reads FQNEAQ. On this clone itself: It has no known antigen specificity. Nothing much larger sits one base from this clone, and base qualities are not available. This CDR3 is also generated by other DNA sequences in the sample.

The time point label, read with the paper, signifies: around 24 weeks on oral tofacitinib. This specimen's treatment or condition label, interpreted: oral pan-JAK inhibitor, 5-10 mg twice daily. Lesional scalp punch biopsies and peripheral blood were obtained from alopecia areata patients. PBMCs were separated by density centrifugation and stained for CD3, CD4 and CD8, after which CD4+ and CD8+ T cells were sorted on a FACSAria. The protocol used for the library was the immunoSEQ multiplex PCR assay. RNA was extracted from all samples and reverse transcribed into cDNA, which served as template for TCR sequencing. SuperScript III was used to make first-strand cDNA, primed with a 2:1 mix of oligo-dT and random hexamers. Amplification bias was assessed with a synthetic immune receptor repertoire, and residual bias was removed computationally. In the authors' own workflow: Raw reads were preprocessed for error removal, and CDR3 was defined according to IMGT conventions as running from the conserved cysteine to phenylalanine. Clonality was calculated as 1 minus Shannon entropy normalized by log2 of the number of productive unique TCRs. Whether each scalp clone was CD4 or CD8 was inferred by checking scalp TCRbeta sequences against the CD4 and CD8 repertoires from sorted blood. This is the immuneACCESS table as TCRdb keeps it, with only in-frame sequences that have V and J called. A part of the clones is gone; compared with another copy, unresolved V genes explain less than half, and the rest is unexplained. D and trimming come from the DNA, and the V and J calls and clone size come from that table. The sample has about 90,000 clones on record, roughly 47% of them singletons. The ten largest clones take up less than 20% of the sample.

Study-level results and caveats: Unlike mouse skin, where gammadelta T cells dominate, normal human skin contains resident alphabeta T cells that get sequenced too, which complicates analysis of the scalp TCR repertoire. Compared with normal scalp, lesional scalp had higher clonality and more expanded CD8+ clones, particularly in alopecia totalis/universalis, a pattern that suggests antigenic drive. During tofacitinib treatment, many expanded lesional clones stuck around in both scalp and blood, and this persistence may partly explain why relapse happens after treatment is stopped. The treated cohort was small, with a single nonresponder, so links between baseline CD8+ expansion and response need larger studies. Tofacitinib significantly decreased scalp clonality and the number of expanded CD8+ clones among the top 100 scalp clones. Shared TCR sequences between patients were less evident than in mice, which may be partly attributable to HLA diversity in the patient population.

Here the sequenced sample was CD8+ T cells sorted from blood, taken at week 24, from a patient treated with tofacitinib. The rearrangement combines TRBV7-9 with TRBJ2-2; the D gene identity is not certain. This TCR was sampled from a human donor with alopecia areata. The encoded CDR3 is CASSFTVTGELFF. The sequence in DNA is TGTGCCAGCAGCTTCACGGTGACCGGGGAGCTGTTTTTT.